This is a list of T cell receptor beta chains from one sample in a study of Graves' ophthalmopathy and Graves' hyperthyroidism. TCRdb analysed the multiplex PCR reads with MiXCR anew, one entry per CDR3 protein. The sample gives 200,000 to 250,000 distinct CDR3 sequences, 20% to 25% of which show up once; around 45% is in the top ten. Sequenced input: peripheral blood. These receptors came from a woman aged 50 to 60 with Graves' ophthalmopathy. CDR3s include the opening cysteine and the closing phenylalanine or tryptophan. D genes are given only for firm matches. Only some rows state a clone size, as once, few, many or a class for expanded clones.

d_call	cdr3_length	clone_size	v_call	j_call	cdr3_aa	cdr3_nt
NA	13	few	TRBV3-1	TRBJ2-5	CASSQPFPETRYF	TGTGCCAGCAGCCAACCGTTCCCAGAGACCCGGTACTTC
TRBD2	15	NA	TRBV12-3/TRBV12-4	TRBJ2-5	CASRGLAGEEETQYF	TGTGCCAGCAGGGGACTAGCGGGAGAGGAAGAGACCCAGTACTTC
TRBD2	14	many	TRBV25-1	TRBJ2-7	CASSRGGGGYEQYF	TGTGCCAGCAGTCGAGGCGGGGGAGGGTACGAGCAGTACTTC
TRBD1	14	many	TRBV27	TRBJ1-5	CASSLRTGNQPQHF	TGTGCCAGCAGTTTAAGGACAGGGAATCAGCCCCAGCATTTT
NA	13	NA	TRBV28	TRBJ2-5	CASSDDGVETQYF	TGTGCCAGCAGTGACGACGGGGTCGAGACCCAGTACTTC
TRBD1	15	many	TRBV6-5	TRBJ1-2	CASRADRGTNYGYTF	TGTGCCAGCAGGGCGGACAGGGGAACTAACTATGGCTACACCTTC
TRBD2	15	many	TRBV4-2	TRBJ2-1	CASQLAGGGYNEQFF	TGTGCCAGCCAACTAGCGGGTGGTGGGTACAATGAGCAGTTCTTC
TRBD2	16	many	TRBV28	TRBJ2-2	CASSFASGLADGELFF	TGTGCCAGCAGTTTCGCTAGCGGACTAGCTGACGGGGAGCTGTTTTTT
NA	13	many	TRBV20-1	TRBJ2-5	CSAQSEGQETQYF	TGCAGTGCCCAAAGCGAGGGGCAAGAGACCCAGTACTTC
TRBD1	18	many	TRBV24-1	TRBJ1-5	CATSESPGQRTSNQPQHF	TGTGCCACCAGTGAATCTCCGGGACAGCGAACTAGCAATCAGCCCCAGCATTTT
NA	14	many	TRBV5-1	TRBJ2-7	CASMPGRPPYEQYF	TGCGCCAGCATGCCTGGACGTCCCCCTTACGAGCAGTACTTC
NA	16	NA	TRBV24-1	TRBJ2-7	CATSDLYIRPTYEQYF	TGTGCCACCAGTGATTTGTACATACGTCCTACCTACGAGCAGTACTTC
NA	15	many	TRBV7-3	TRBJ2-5	CASSLSGQPQETQYF	TGTGCCAGCAGCTTGTCCGGACAGCCCCAAGAGACCCAGTACTTC
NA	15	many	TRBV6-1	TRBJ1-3	CASSAVQGPGNTIYF	TGTGCCAGCAGCGCCGTCCAAGGCCCTGGAAACACCATATATTTT
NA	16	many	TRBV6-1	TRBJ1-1	CASADLPGVYYKGAFF	TGTGCCAGCGCGGACCTCCCAGGGGTCTACTACAAAGGAGCTTTCTTT
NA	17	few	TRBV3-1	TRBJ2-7	CASSQAKRGEGIYEQYF	TGTGCCAGCAGCCAGGCGAAGAGGGGGGAAGGGATCTACGAGCAGTACTTC
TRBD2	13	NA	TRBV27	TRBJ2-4	CASSWREGNIQYF	TGTGCCAGCAGTTGGCGGGAGGGAAACATTCAGTACTTC
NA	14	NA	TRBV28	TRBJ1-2	CASQGQPANYGYTF	TGTGCCAGCCAGGGACAACCAGCTAACTATGGCTACACCTTC
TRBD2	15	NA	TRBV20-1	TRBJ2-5	CSARVPSGRVETQYF	TGCAGTGCTAGAGTTCCTAGCGGGAGGGTTGAGACCCAGTACTTC
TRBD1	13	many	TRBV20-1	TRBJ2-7	CSARYDRVNEQYF	TGCAGTGCTAGATACGACAGGGTCAACGAGCAGTACTTC
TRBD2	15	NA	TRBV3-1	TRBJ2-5	CASSQVSGNQETQYF	TGTGCCAGCAGCCAGGTTAGCGGGAACCAAGAGACCCAGTACTTC
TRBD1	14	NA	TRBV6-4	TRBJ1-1	CASRETQGVGEAYF	TGTGCCAGCCGAGAGACTCAGGGGGTTGGTGAAGCTTACTTT
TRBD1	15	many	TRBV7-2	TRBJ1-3	CASSLTGIPGNTIYF	TGTGCCAGCAGCTTGACAGGGATCCCTGGAAACACCATATATTTT
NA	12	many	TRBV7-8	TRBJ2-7	CASSLEKGEQYF	TGTGCCAGCAGCTTAGAAAAAGGCGAGCAGTACTTC
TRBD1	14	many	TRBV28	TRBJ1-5	CASNFLQGEQPQHF	TGTGCCAGCAACTTTCTACAGGGGGAGCAGCCCCAGCATTTT
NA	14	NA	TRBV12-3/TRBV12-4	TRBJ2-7	CASSLVPRTYEQYF	TGTGCCAGCAGTTTAGTTCCGAGGACCTACGAGCAGTACTTC
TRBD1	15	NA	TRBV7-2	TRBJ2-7	CASSSPTGQVREQYF	TGTGCCAGCAGCTCCCCAACAGGACAGGTGCGAGAGCAGTACTTC
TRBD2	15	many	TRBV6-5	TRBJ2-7	CASSYSDSGSNEQYF	TGTGCCAGCAGTTACTCGGATAGCGGGAGCAACGAGCAGTACTTC
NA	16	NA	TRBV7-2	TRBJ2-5	CASSTYRVEARETQYF	TGTGCCAGCAGCACATACAGGGTTGAAGCGCGAGAGACCCAGTACTTC
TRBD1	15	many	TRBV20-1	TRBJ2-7	CSASTRDRGVLEQYF	TGCAGTGCTAGTACGCGGGACAGGGGGGTCCTCGAGCAGTACTTC
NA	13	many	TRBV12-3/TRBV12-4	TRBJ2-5	CASSWGVWETQYF	TGTGCCAGCAGTTGGGGGGTGTGGGAGACCCAGTACTTC
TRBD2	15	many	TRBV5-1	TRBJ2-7	CASRSLREATYEQYF	TGCGCCAGCAGATCGTTGCGGGAGGCCACCTACGAGCAGTACTTC
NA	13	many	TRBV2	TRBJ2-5	CASSNGRGETQYF	TGTGCCAGCAGTAACGGCAGGGGTGAGACCCAGTACTTC
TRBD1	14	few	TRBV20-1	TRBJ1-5	CSAKGTGINQPQHF	TGCAGTGCTAAGGGGACAGGGATCAATCAGCCCCAGCATTTT
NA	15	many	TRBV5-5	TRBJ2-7	CASSLVWTTDYEQYF	TGTGCCAGCAGCTTGGTCTGGACTACCGACTACGAGCAGTACTTC
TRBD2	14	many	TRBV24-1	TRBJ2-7	CATSSSGRAYEQYF	TGTGCCACCTCCTCGAGCGGGAGAGCCTACGAGCAGTACTTC
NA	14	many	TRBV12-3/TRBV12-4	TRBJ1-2	CASSLVALPYGYTF	TGTGCCAGCAGTTTAGTCGCCCTTCCCTATGGCTACACCTTC
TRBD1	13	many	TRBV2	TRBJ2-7	CASSVDRAYEQYF	TGTGCCAGCAGTGTAGACAGGGCCTACGAGCAGTACTTC
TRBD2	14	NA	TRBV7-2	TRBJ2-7	CASSLGGSSGEQYF	TGTGCCAGCAGCTTAGGCGGGAGCTCGGGCGAGCAGTACTTC
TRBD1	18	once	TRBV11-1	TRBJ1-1	CASSPGTGEIKTNTEAFF	TGTGCCAGCAGCCCCGGGACAGGGGAGATCAAAACCAACACTGAAGCTTTCTTT
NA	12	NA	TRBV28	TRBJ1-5	CASSHHPQPQHF	TGTGCCAGCAGTCACCATCCTCAACCCCAGCATTTT